This TCR beta chain was sequenced for a study of OX40 agonist ivuxolimab in advanced cancers. Notes on the research overall: Ivuxolimab, which targeted the costimulatory receptor OX40 (CD134), was an agonistic, fully human IgG2 monoclonal antibody. In the dose-escalation cohort, 70% to 85% of patients were male, and the mean age was 60 years with a range of roughly 23 to 79. Among the approximately 50 dose-escalation patients, around 19 had hepatocellular carcinoma, 15 or so melanoma, 9 renal cell carcinoma and 9 head and neck cancer. The purpose of peripheral TCRbeta sequencing was to test whether ivuxolimab changed TCR sequence diversity and led to clonal T-cell expansion. Three dose-escalation patients achieved partial responses, one with hepatocellular carcinoma and two with cutaneous melanoma. Intravenous ivuxolimab was administered to patients every 2 weeks at six dose levels: 0.01, 0.1, 0.3, 1.5, 3 and 10 mg/kg. Prior anti-PD-1, anti-PD-L1 or anti-CTLA-4 therapy was permitted, and checkpoint inhibitors had been received by under 50% of dose-escalation patients. The paper reports the monotherapy dose-escalation portion (N of about 50 patients) of the phase I ivuxolimab trial.

The trial excluded patients who had a history of autoimmune disease or who were on systemic immunosuppression. In every dose cohort, peripheral blood was drawn for TCR sequencing at baseline, cycle 4 day 1, and cycle 7 day 1. The samples were taken from a phase I, first-in-human, multicenter, open-label dose-escalation trial of ivuxolimab. Adults with locally advanced or metastatic head and neck squamous cell, hepatocellular, melanoma or renal cell carcinoma were enrolled in the trial. Before TCR sequencing, CD4+ T cells and CD8+ T cells were sorted from peripheral blood as separate populations. In regard to this clone: Its antigen has not been determined. No per-base quality is available; no much larger clone lies one base away.

To sequence the TCRbeta CDR3 region, genomic DNA was isolated from the sorted cells. TCRbeta CDR3 regions were sequenced using the immunoSEQ Assay. TCRdb took this table from immuneACCESS and kept in-frame rearrangements with V and J called. Such tables lack part of the clones; where checked against another copy, unresolved V genes explain under half of the gap, and the rest is unexplained. This sample is represented by fewer than 35,000 clones; roughly 87% of them were singletons. 9.1% of the sample goes to the ten largest clones. Overall study outcomes, separate from this receptor: Low levels of normalized T-cell clonal expansion were also seen in some patients who did not respond. After ivuxolimab, CD8+ T cells had more expanded clones than CD4+ T cells on average. The antigen specificity of the clonally expanded peripheral T cells was not determined. Partial responders in the 0.1-3.0 mg/kg groups had among the lowest normalized peripheral clonal expansion, especially among CD8+ T cells. Clonal expansion of both CD4+ and CD8+ blood T cells was observed from baseline to week 6 at doses 0.1 to 3.0 mg/kg.

Reading from cysteine to phenylalanine, the CDR3 counts 14 amino acids. Only the CDR3 portion is preserved as DNA: 42 bases, with reading frame beginning at the first base. V is cut back by 4 bases and J by 7 bases, with 6 bases in the junction unmatched. From the germline V gene (reference sequence), CDR1 is LNHDA and CDR2 is SQIVND. The sequence derives from an adult with an advanced solid tumor such as melanoma, head and neck, liver or kidney cancer. The specimen was CD4+ or CD8+ T cells sorted from blood, collected in a trial of the OX40 agonist ivuxolimab. The receptor chain draws on TRBV19 and TRBJ1-2; the junction holds 10 bases that match TRBD1. The bases read TGTGCCAGTAGTACGAGGACAGGGGGAGGTGGCTACACCTTC. Its protein product is CASSTRTGGGGYTF.